The rows below give T cell receptor beta chains drawn from one sample of a study of cytomegalovirus exposure and HLA in healthy donors. The table came from immunoSEQ multiplex PCR; TCRdb's copy has only in-frame clones and leaves some out. The sample lists about 130,000 clones; 75% were seen once. The sample taken for sequencing was PBMCs. These receptors all come from a woman between 50 and 59 years old in good health and CMV-seronegative. CDR3s include the opening cysteine and the closing phenylalanine or tryptophan. A D gene is named only where the DNA matches it firmly. Only some rows state a clone size, as once, few, many or a class for expanded clones.

TRBV7-9	-	-	TRBJ2-7	TGTTCCAGCAGCCCAGACTACTACGAGCAGTACTTC	CSSSPDYYEQYF
TRBV4-2	-	-	TRBJ2-2	TGTGCCAGCAGCCAAGAAGGTCCTCCAGGGGTACCCGCGGGCACCGGGGAGCTGTTTTTT	CASSQEGPPGVPAGTGELFF
TRBV19	-	TRBD2	TRBJ2-3	TGTGCCAGTAGGAGATCTAGCGGGAGGCCCACAGATACGCAGTATTTT	CASRRSSGRPTDTQYF
TRBV18	-	TRBD1	TRBJ1-5	TGTGCCAGCTCTTCCAGCCACAGGGGTCAGCCCCAGCATTTT	CASSSSHRGQPQHF
TRBV18	once	TRBD1	TRBJ2-3	TGTGCCAGCTCACCCCTTGGGACAGGGGGGAACACAGATACGCAGTATTTT	CASSPLGTGGNTDTQYF
TRBV29-1	-	-	TRBJ2-7	TGCAGCGTTAAAACAGGGAGCTCCTACGAGCAGTACTTC	CSVKTGSSYEQYF
TRBV28	-	TRBD1	TRBJ1-3	TGTGCGTCGGGAGGGGACAGAATAACCCCCTCTGGAAACACCATATATTTT	CASGGDRITPSGNTIYF
TRBV27	few	-	TRBJ2-7	TGTGCCAGCAGTTTAGACTTCTCCTACGAGCAGTACTTC	CASSLDFSYEQYF
TRBV29-1	-	TRBD1	TRBJ1-2	TGCAGCGTTGAGGGGACAGGGAATGGCTACACCTTC	CSVEGTGNGYTF
TRBV5-1	-	TRBD1	TRBJ2-7	TGCGCCAGCAGCTTGCCCGACAGGGACGTGAGGGAGCAGTACTTC	CASSLPDRDVREQYF
TRBV4-1	-	TRBD2	TRBJ2-7	TGCGCCAGCAGCCAAGACCCGCCTGGACTAGCCGCCTACTACGAGCAGTACTTC	CASSQDPPGLAAYYEQYF
TRBV29-1	-	-	TRBJ2-7	TGCAGCGTTAACCGGGACAACCCCTACGAGCAGTACTTC	CSVNRDNPYEQYF
TRBV28	-	-	TRBJ1-1	TGTGCCAGCAGTGCGACAGAACTCATTACCGGGGAAGCTTTCTTT	CASSATELITGEAFF
TRBV7-8	-	TRBD1	TRBJ1-5	TGTGCCAGCAGCGCTGACAGGGGAGCTAATCAGCCCCAGCATTTT	CASSADRGANQPQHF
TRBV7-9	-	TRBD1	TRBJ1-2	TGTGCCAGCAGCTTTTTGGAGGGACAGGGACTCTCTTATGGCTACACCTTC	CASSFLEGQGLSYGYTF
TRBV5-6	-	-	TRBJ1-5	TGTGCCAGCAGCTTAGTTCCGGGAGAGCTCGAGCATTTT	CASSLVPGELEHF
TRBV29-1	-	-	TRBJ1-2	TGCAGCGTTGGGGAGGGATCTGGCTACACCTTC	CSVGEGSGYTF
TRBV19	-	-	TRBJ1-2	TGTGCCAGTAGTATAGTGCGGACAGAGAACTATGGCTACACCTTC	CASSIVRTENYGYTF
TRBV28	-	-	TRBJ1-1	TGTGCCAGCACAATAACGGGTGATCAGGCTTTCTTT	CASTITGDQAFF
TRBV11-3	-	TRBD1	TRBJ1-2	TGTGCCAGCAGCCGGGACAGTCGGCCTGGCTACACCTTC	CASSRDSRPGYTF
TRBV5-6	once	TRBD2	TRBJ2-7	TGTGCCAGCAGCCCGGGACTAGCGGTCTACGAGCAGTACTTC	CASSPGLAVYEQYF
TRBV15	-	TRBD1	TRBJ1-1	TGTGCCACCAGCAGACTGACAGGGGCCGAAGCTTTCTTT	CATSRLTGAEAFF
TRBV5-8	-	-	TRBJ1-5	TGTGCCAGCACCCGGACAACGCCCCTAAACCAGCCCCAGCATTTT	CASTRTTPLNQPQHF
TRBV11-2	-	-	TRBJ1-1	TGTGCCAGCAGCTTAGGAAGACAGGTTGATGAAGCTTTCTTT	CASSLGRQVDEAFF
TRBV7-9	-	-	TRBJ1-2	TGTGCCAGCAACCCGGGGGGGGCGGGCTATGGCTACACCTTC	CASNPGGAGYGYTF
TRBV27	-	-	TRBJ1-1	TGTGCCAGCAGTCCCCGGAGCAGAGCAATGAACACTGAAGCTTTCTTT	CASSPRSRAMNTEAFF
TRBV6-5	-	-	TRBJ2-7	TGTGCCAGCAGTGACCCCGGGTCCTACGAGCAGTACTTC	CASSDPGSYEQYF
TRBV4-2	-	-	TRBJ1-1	TGTGCCAGCAGCCCCCTAGGCGGTCAGGGGAACACTGAAGCTTTCTTT	CASSPLGGQGNTEAFF
TRBV7-9	-	TRBD2	TRBJ2-2	TGTTCCAGCAGCAAGAGCGGGAGTGTAAGCACCGGGGAGCTGTTTTTT	CSSSKSGSVSTGELFF
TRBV19	medium-sized	-	TRBJ2-7	TGTGCCAGTAGTGTTAACCGGGACTACGAGCAGTACTTC	CASSVNRDYEQYF
TRBV6-4	few	-	TRBJ2-2	TGTGCCAGCAGTGAGGAGGCCGCCGGGGAGCTGTTTTTT	CASSEEAAGELFF
TRBV13	-	-	TRBJ2-1	TGTGCCAGCGAAGGACAAAGTACTCAGTTCTTC	CASEGQSTQFF
TRBV4-3	-	-	TRBJ1-2	TGCGCCAGCAGCGACCTACCAGGGGCGTCGGATGGCTACACCTTC	CASSDLPGASDGYTF
TRBV19	once	TRBD2	TRBJ2-7	TGTGCCAGTAGTATCCTTAGCGGGAGTCTCGACGAGCAGTACTTC	CASSILSGSLDEQYF
TRBV4-1	-	-	TRBJ2-5	TGCGCCAGCAGCCAGTGGGGGGGCGAGACCCAGTACTTC	CASSQWGGETQYF
TRBV30	-	TRBD2	TRBJ2-7	TGTGCCTGGGCCATGGGACTAGCAATTCGCTACGAGCAGTACTTC	CAWAMGLAIRYEQYF
TRBV27	-	TRBD1	TRBJ2-7	TGTGCCAGCAGTGCCAACCGGGACAGGGAGTACGAGCAGTACTTC	CASSANRDREYEQYF
TRBV7-2	-	TRBD2	TRBJ2-2	TGTGCCAGCAGCCTATTACCGGGACTAGCTCCCGGGGAGCTGTTTTTT	CASSLLPGLAPGELFF
TRBV4-3	few	-	TRBJ2-3	TGCGCCAGCAGCCAAGAAACGGGAGTTGCAGATACGCAGTATTTT	CASSQETGVADTQYF
TRBV6-6	-	-	TRBJ2-3	TGTGCCAGCAGTCCCCCGGGATACACAGATACGCAGTATTTT	CASSPPGYTDTQYF
TRBV19	-	-	TRBJ2-1	TGTGCCAGTAGTATGAGAGGACTTAACAATGAGCAGTTCTTC	CASSMRGLNNEQFF
TRBV7-3	-	-	TRBJ2-1	TGTGCCAGCAGCTTTCTACGGGCGGGCGTGGTGTATGAGCAGTTCTTC	CASSFLRAGVVYEQFF
TRBV7-9	few	-	TRBJ1-4	TGTGCCAGCAGCTCACCGACAGGCGGTCAACGCAATGAAAAACTGTTTTTT	CASSSPTGGQRNEKLFF